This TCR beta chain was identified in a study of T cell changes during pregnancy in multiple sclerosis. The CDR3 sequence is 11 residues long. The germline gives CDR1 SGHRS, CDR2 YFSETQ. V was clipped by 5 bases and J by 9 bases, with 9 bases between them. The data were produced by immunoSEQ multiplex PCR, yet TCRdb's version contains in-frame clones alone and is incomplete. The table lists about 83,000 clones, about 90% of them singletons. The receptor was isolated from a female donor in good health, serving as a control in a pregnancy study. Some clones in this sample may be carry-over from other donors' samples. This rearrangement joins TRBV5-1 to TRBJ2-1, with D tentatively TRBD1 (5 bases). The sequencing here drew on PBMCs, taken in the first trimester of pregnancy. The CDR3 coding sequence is TGCGCCAGCAGGCAGGGCCCTGAGCAGTTCTTC. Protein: CASRQGPEQFF.